This T cell receptor (beta chain) was identified during a study of T cell responses to AZD1222 COVID-19 vaccine. Clones were sequenced by immunoSEQ multiplex PCR, and TCRdb holds only the in-frame ones, with some missing. The sample lists approximately 140,000 clones; around 90% were seen once. Germline V gene lookup returns CDR1 LGHDT and CDR2 YNNKEL (reference sequence). V shed 5 bases and J 2 bases; nucleotides not matched to a gene: 6. CDR3 length: 15 amino acids. The clonotype originates from an adult in good health. The chain combines TRBV3-1 (or the pseudogene TRBV3-2) with TRBJ2-7; 10 bases line up with TRBD2. The sample in question was peripheral blood, obtained on day 0 of AZD1222 vaccination. The CDR3 DNA reads as TGTGCCAGCAGCACGACTAGCGGGTCTCCCTACGAGCAGTACTTC. Translating gives CASSTTSGSPYEQYF.